These 2 T cell receptor beta chains originate from one sample sequenced in a study of OX40 agonist ivuxolimab in advanced cancers. TCRdb's table, derived via immunoSEQ multiplex PCR, lists solely in-frame clones and lacks some. The sample has 45,000 or so clones, more than 70% seen once. Here the sequenced sample was CD4+ or CD8+ T cells sorted from blood, taken in a trial of the OX40 agonist ivuxolimab. These receptors originate from an adult with an advanced solid tumor such as melanoma, head and neck, liver or kidney cancer.

V usage is TRBV27 and J usage is TRBJ2-3, with TRBD2 matching over 12 bases. The CDR3 spans 16 residues. Germline-derived CDR1 and CDR2 are MNHEY and SMNVEV (reference sequence). Trimming at V came to 8 bases and at J to 4 bases, leaving 10 bases not matched to a gene. This CDR3 reads CASATRTSGIPDTQYF. CDR3 bases: TGTGCCAGCGCAACCCGGACTAGCGGGATCCCAGATACGCAGTATTTT.

This chain links TRBV7-9 with TRBJ1-2; 7 positions match TRBD1. J was trimmed by 4 bases and V by 5 bases; bases with no gene match: 7. CDR3 length: 14 residues. Germline loops: CDR1 SEHNR, CDR2 FQNEAQ (reference sequence). The CDR3 is CASSRADRPYGYTF. In DNA, the CDR3 is TGTGCCAGCAGCCGTGCGGACAGGCCCTATGGCTACACCTTC.